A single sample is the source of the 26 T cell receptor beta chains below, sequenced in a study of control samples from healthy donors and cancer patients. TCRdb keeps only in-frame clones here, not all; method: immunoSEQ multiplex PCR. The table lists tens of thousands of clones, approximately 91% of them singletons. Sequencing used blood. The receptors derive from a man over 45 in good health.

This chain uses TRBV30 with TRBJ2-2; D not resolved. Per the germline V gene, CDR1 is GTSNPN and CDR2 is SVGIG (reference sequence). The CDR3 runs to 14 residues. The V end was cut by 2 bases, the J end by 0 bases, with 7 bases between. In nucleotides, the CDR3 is TGTGCCTGGAGTCCCCCACCGAACACCGGGGAGCTGTTTTTT. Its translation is CAWSPPPNTGELFF.

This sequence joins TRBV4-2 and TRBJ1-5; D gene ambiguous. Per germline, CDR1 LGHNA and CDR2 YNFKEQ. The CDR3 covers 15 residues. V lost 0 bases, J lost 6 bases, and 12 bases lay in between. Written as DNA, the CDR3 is TGTGCCAGCAGCCAAGAGCGAGGTTGGTCTCAGCCCCAGCATTTT. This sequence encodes CASSQERGWSQPQHF.

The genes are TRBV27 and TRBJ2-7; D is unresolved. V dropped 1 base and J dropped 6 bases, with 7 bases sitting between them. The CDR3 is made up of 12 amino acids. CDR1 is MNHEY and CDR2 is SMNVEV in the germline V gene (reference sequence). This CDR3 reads CASSLFSFEQYF. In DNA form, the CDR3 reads TGTGCCAGCAGTTTATTCAGTTTCGAGCAGTACTTC.

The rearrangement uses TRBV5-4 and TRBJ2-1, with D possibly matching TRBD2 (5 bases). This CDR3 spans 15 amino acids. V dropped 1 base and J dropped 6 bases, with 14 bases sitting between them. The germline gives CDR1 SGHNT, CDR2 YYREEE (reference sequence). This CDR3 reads CASSLRGSGSNEQFF. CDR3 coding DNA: TGTGCCAGCAGCTTGCGGGGATCGGGAAGCAATGAGCAGTTCTTC.

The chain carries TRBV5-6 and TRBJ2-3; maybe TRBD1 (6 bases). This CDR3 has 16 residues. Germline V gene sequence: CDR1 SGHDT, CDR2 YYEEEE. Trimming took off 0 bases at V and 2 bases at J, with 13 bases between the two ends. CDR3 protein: CASSLDGTPFTDTQYF. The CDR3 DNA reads TGTGCCAGCAGCTTGGACGGGACACCCTTCACAGATACGCAGTATTTT. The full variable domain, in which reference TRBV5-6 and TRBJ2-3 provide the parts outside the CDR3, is DAGVTQSPTHLIKTRGQQVTLRCSPKSGHDTVSWYQQALGQGPQFIFQYYEEEERQRGNFPDRFSGHQFPNYSSELNVNALLLGDSALYLCASSLDGTPFTDTQYFGPGTRLTVL.

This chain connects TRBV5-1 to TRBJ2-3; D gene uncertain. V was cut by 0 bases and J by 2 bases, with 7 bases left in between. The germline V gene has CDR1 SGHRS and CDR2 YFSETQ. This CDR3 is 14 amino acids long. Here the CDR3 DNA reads TGCGCCAGCAGCTTGGTCCGCTACACAGATACGCAGTATTTT. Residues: CASSLVRYTDTQYF.

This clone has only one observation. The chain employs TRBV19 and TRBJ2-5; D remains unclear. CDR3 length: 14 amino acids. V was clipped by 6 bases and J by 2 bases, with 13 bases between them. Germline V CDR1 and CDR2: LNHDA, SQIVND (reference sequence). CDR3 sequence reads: CASSPGWGQETQYF. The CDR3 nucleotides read TGTGCCAGTAGCCCCGGTTGGGGTCAAGAGACCCAGTACTTC.

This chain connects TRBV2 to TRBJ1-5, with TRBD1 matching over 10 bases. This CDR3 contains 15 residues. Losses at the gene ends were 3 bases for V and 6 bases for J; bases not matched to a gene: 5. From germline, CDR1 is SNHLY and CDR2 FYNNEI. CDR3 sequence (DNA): TGTGCCAGCAGTGACAGACAGGGGGCAGTTCAGCCCCAGCATTTT. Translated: CASSDRQGAVQPQHF.

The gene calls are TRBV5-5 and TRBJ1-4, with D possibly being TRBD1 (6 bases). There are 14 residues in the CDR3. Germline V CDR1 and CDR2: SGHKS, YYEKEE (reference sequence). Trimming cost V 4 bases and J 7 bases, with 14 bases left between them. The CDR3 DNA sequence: TGTGCCAGCAGCCCCAGGGGAATTGGTGAAAAACTGTTTTTT. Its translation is CASSPRGIGEKLFF.

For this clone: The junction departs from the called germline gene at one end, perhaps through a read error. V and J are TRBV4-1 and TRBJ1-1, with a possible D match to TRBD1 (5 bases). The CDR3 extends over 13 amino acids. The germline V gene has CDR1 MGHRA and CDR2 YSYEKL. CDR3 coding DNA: TGCGCCAGCAGCCGCGTAGGCACCGCTCCGGGGGTCTTT. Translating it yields CASSRVGTAPGVF.

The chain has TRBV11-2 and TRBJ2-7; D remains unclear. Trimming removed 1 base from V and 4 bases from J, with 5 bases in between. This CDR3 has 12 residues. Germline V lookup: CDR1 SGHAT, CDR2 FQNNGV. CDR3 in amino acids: CASSLGSYEQYF. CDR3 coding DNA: TGTGCCAGCAGCTTAGGTTCGTACGAGCAGTACTTC.

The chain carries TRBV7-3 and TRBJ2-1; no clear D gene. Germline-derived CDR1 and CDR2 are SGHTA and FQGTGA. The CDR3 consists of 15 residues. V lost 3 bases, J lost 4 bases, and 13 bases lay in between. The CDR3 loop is CASSLTPGSYNEQFF. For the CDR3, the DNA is TGTGCCAGCAGCTTGACACCTGGTTCATACAATGAGCAGTTCTTC.

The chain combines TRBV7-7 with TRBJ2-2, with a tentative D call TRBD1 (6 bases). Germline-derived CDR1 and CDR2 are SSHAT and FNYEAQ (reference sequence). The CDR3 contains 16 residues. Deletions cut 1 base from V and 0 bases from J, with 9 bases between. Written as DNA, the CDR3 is TGTGCCAGCAGCTTAGGGACAGCTCCGAACACCGGGGAGCTGTTTTTT. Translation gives CASSLGTAPNTGELFF.

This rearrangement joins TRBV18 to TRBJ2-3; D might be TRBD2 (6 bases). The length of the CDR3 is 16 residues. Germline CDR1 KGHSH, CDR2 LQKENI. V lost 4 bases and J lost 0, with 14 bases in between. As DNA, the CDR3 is TGTGCCAGCTCACGAGGGGCCGCGGGGAGCACAGATACGCAGTATTTT. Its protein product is CASSRGAAGSTDTQYF.

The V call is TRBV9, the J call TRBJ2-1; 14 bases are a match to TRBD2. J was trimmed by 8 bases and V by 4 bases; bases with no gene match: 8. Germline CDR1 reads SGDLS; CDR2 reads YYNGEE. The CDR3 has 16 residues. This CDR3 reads CASSSTSGGAFDEQFF. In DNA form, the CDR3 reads TGTGCCAGCAGCTCGACTAGCGGGGGGGCCTTTGATGAGCAGTTCTTC.

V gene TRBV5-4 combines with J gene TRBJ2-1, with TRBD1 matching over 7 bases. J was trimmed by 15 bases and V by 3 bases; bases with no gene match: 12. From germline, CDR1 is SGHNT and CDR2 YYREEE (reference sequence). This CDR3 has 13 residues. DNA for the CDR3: TGTGCCAGCAGCTCTATTCTTGGGACAGCCCCGTTCTTC. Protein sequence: CASSSILGTAPFF.

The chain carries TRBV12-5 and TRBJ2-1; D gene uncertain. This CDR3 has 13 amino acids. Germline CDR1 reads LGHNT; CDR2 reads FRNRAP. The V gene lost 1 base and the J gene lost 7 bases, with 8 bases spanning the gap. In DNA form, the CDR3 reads TGTGCTAGTGGTTTGGCTCTAGTGAATGAGCAGTTCTTC. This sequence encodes CASGLALVNEQFF.

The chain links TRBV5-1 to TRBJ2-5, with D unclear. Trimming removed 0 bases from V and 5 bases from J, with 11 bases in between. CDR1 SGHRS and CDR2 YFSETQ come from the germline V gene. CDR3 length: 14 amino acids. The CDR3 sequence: CASSLAGQRETQYF. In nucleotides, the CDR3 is TGCGCCAGCAGCTTGGCAGGCCAGAGGGAGACCCAGTACTTC.

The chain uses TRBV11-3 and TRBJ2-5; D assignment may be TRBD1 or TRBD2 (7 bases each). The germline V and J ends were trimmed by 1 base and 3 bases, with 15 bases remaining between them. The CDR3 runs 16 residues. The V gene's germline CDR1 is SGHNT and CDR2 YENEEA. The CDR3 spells CASSLGEGAEEETQYF. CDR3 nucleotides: TGTGCCAGCAGCTTAGGGGAGGGGGCCGAGGAAGAGACCCAGTACTTC.

The CDR3 DNA sequence: TGTGCCAGCAGCCAGCGACAGAGAACTGAAGCTTTCTTT. Its protein product is CASSQRQRTEAFF. The chain carries TRBV11-1 and TRBJ1-1, with D possibly being TRBD1 (5 bases). The CDR3 spans 13 residues. CDR1 is SGHAT and CDR2 is FQDESV in the germline V gene (reference sequence). Deletions cut 5 bases from V and 5 bases from J, with 12 bases between.

This CDR3 reads CASSQESWTEAFF. DNA for the CDR3: TGTGCCAGCAGCCAAGAGTCGTGGACTGAAGCTTTCTTT. This chain joins TRBV3-1 (or the pseudogene TRBV3-2) and TRBJ1-1; D unresolved. Trimming took 0 bases from V and 5 from J, leaving 7 bases between them. The length of the CDR3 is 13 residues. Germline V gene sequence: CDR1 LGHDT, CDR2 YNNKEL (reference sequence).

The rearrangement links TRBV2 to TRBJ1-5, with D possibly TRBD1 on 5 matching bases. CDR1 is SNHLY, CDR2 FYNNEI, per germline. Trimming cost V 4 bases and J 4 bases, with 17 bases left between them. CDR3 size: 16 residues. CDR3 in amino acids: CASSGQRRALNQPQHF. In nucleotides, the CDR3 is TGTGCCAGCAGTGGACAGCGAAGGGCCCTAAATCAGCCCCAGCATTTT.

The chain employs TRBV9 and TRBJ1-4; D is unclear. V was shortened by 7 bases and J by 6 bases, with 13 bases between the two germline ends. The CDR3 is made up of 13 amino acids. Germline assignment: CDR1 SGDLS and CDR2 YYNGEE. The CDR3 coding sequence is TGTGCCAGCTCGTCAGGCTTAGATGAAAAACTGTTTTTT. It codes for CASSSGLDEKLFF.

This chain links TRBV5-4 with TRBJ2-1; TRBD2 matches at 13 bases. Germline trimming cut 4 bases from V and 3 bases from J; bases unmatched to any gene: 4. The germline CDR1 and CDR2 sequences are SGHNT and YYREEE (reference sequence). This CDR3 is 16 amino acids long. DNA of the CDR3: TGTGCCAGCAGCCCAAGGACTAGCGGGGGCTACAATGAGCAGTTCTTC. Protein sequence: CASSPRTSGGYNEQFF.

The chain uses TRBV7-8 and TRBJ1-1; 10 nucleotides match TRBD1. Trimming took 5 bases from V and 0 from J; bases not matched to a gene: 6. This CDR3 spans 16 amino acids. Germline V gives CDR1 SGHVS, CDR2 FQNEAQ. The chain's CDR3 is CASSPRDRGLNTEAFF. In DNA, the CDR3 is TGTGCCAGCAGCCCCCGGGACAGGGGATTGAACACTGAAGCTTTCTTT.

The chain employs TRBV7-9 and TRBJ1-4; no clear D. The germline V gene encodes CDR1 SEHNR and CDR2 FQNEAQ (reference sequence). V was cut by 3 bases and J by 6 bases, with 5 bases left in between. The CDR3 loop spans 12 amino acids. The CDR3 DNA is TGTGCCAGCAGCTTCAAGCATGAAAAACTGTTTTTT. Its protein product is CASSFKHEKLFF.